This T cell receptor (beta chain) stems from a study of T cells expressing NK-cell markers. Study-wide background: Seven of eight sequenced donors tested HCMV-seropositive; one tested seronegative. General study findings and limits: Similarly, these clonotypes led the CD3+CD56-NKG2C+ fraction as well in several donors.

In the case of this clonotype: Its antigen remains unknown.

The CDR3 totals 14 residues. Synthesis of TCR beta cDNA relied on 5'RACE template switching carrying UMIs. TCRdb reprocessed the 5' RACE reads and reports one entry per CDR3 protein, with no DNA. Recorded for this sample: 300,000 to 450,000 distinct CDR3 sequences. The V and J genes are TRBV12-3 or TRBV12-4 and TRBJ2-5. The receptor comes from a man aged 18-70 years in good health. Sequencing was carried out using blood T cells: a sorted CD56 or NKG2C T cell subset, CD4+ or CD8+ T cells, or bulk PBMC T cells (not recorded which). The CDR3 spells CASSPTENTETQYF.